This T cell receptor beta chain was sequenced during a study of T-cell memory formation after mild COVID-19. For the study at large: There were largely donor-specific TCR clusters. Study-wide results and limits: CD4/CD8 balance held among clones contracting day 15 to 85, and later expanders leaned CD4+. Pre-infection memory showed some responding clones, and this suggested that cross-reactive memory joined.

In TCRdb, the 5' RACE reads were re-called with MiXCR into one record per CDR3 protein. The sample holds about 560,000 distinct CDR3 sequences; approximately 15% are singletons and the top ten take around 8.1%. After removal of 3 bases from V and 12 bases from J, the junction contained 6 bases not matched to a gene. This CDR3 spans 13 amino acids. The germline V gene encodes CDR1 KGHDR and CDR2 SFDVKD. A remark on this clonotype: Its antigen is currently unknown.

Material: PBMCs or a T cell subset sorted from them (not recorded which). The source of this sequence is an adult woman who had mild COVID-19 (a few samples of this study predate the infection). Cell type and time point are not known. V usage is TRBV24-1 and J usage is TRBJ2-1, with 8 bases fitting TRBD2. CDR3 in amino acids: CATSDALAGRQFF. CDR3 nucleotide sequence: TGTGCCACCAGTGATGCCTTAGCGGGGAGGCAGTTCTTC.